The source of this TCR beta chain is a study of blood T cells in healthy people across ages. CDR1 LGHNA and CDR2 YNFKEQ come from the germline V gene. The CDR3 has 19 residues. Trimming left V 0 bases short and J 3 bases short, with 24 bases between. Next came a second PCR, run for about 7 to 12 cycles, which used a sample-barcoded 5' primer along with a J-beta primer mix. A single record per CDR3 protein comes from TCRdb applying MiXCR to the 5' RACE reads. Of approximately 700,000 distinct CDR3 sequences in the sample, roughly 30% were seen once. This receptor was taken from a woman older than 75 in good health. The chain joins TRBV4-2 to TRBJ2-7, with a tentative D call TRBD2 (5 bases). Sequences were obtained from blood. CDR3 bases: TGTGCCAGCAGCCAAGATATCGGGTGGAGCGGAGGAGCGGACTACGAGCAGTACTTC. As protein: CASSQDIGWSGGADYEQYF.